This T cell receptor (beta chain) was obtained from a study of CD8 T cells in ankylosing spondylitis. Construction of TCR beta libraries was performed using quantitative 5'-RACE with molecular barcodes. TCRdb ran MiXCR on the 5' RACE reads and lists one entry per CDR3 protein. Among over 150,000 distinct CDR3 sequences, roughly 13% were seen once, and the ten largest hold more than 15%. Concerning this clonotype: The antigen is not known.

Study-wide results and limits: What seemed typical of ankylosing spondylitis blood was a TCR beta motif built from several highly homologous variants. Significant enrichment of disease-linked clones was reportedly seen in matched ankylosing spondylitis synovial fluid.

The germline CDR1 and CDR2 sequences are LGHDT and YNNKEL (reference sequence). Trimming removed 4 bases from V and 2 bases from J, with 15 bases in between. The CDR3 is 16 amino acids. The V gene is TRBV3-1, the J gene TRBJ2-1; a weak D match, TRBD2 (5 bases). The specimen was blood, either unsorted or a sorted T cell fraction (not recorded which). The TCR was taken from a male donor with ankylosing spondylitis or in good health (not recorded which). This CDR3 reads CASSRLGEGPYNEQFF. The CDR3 DNA follows: TGTGCCAGCAGCCGGCTAGGAGAGGGCCCCTACAATGAGCAGTTCTTC.